These 19 T cell receptor beta chains share one sample of origin, sequenced in a study of T cell repertoires in cytomegalovirus infection. TCRdb itself ran the reads through MiXCR, one entry per CDR3 protein. The sample records approximately 500,000 distinct CDR3 sequences, approximately 15% being singletons. Specimen: CD8+ T cells from PBMCs. The receptors were sampled from a human donor in good health (CMV status not recorded). Some clones in this sample may be carry-over from other donors' samples.

The chain recombines TRBV24-1 with TRBJ2-3; 9 bases map to TRBD2. V was clipped by 2 bases and J by 3 bases; unmatched bases: 11. There are 18 residues in the CDR3. CDR1 KGHDR and CDR2 SFDVKD come from the germline V gene. CDR3 residues: CATSDSSAGGGETDTQYF. The DNA of the CDR3 is TGTGCCACCAGTGATTCCTCAGCTGGCGGGGGGGAGACAGATACGCAGTATTTT.

The chain has TRBV4-1 and TRBJ2-1, with 8 positions matching TRBD2. CDR1 MGHRA and CDR2 YSYEKL come from the germline V gene. Trimming removed 0 bases from V and 0 bases from J; junction bases left unmatched: 7. This CDR3 contains 18 residues. Here the CDR3 reads CASSQDKTSGSSYNEQFF. As DNA, the CDR3 is TGCGCCAGCAGCCAAGATAAAACTAGCGGAAGCTCCTACAATGAGCAGTTCTTC.

The table lists this clonotype with many counts. The J gene is TRBJ1-1, the V gene TRBV28, with TRBD1 matching over 7 bases. J was trimmed by 4 bases and V by 6 bases; bases with no gene match: 17. This CDR3 is 17 amino acids long. The germline V gene has CDR1 MDHEN and CDR2 SYDVKM. This CDR3 reads CASSYLIHRGGGTEAFF. For the CDR3, the DNA is TGTGCCAGCAGCTACTTGATCCACAGAGGGGGCGGCACTGAAGCTTTCTTT.

This clonotype was detected a few times. This sequence joins TRBV12-5 and TRBJ2-1; D possibly matches TRBD1 or TRBD2 (5 bases each). Germline assignment: CDR1 LGHNT and CDR2 FRNRAP. The CDR3 sequence is 12 residues long. The V end was cut by 4 bases, the J end by 8 bases, with 9 bases between. The CDR3 region has the DNA TGTGCTAGTGGTTCTCCGGGACATGAGCAGTTCTTC. This codes for CASGSPGHEQFF. Complete variable domain (other parts from reference TRBV12-5 and TRBJ2-1): DARVTQTPRHKVTEMGQEVTMRCQPILGHNTVFWYRQTMMQGLELLAYFRNRAPLDDSGMPKDRFSAEMPDATLATLKIQPSEPRDSAVYFCASGSPGHEQFFGPGTRLTVL.

The table lists this clonotype with a few counts. CDR3 nucleotide sequence: TGTGCCAGCAGCGGCGACAGGAGATCTGGAAACACCATATATTTT. Its translation: CASSGDRRSGNTIYF. The V and J genes are TRBV11-2 and TRBJ1-3; D is perhaps TRBD1 (6 bases). Trimming shortened V by 5 bases and J by 1 base, and 12 bases separated the two germline ends. The germline gives CDR1 SGHAT, CDR2 FQNNGV. The CDR3 is 15 residues long.

On this clonotype: One base away lies a much larger clone, so this may be a sequencing read error. The rearrangement uses TRBV7-2 and TRBJ2-2; 9 positions agree with TRBD1. Germline loops: CDR1 SGHTA, CDR2 FQGNSA. The CDR3 is 14 residues long. The J segment lost 10 bases and the V segment lost 2 bases, leaving 5 bases of the junction unmatched. The CDR3 DNA follows: TGTGCCAGCAGCTTAACAGGGGGCGTGGAGGAGCTGTTTTTT. Protein: CASSLTGGVEELFF.

This clonotype has more than one count but fewer than ten. The rearrangement uses TRBV9 and TRBJ2-1, with 9 nucleotides matching TRBD2. CDR3 length: 16 amino acids. CDR1 SGDLS and CDR2 YYNGEE come from the germline V gene. V shed 4 bases and J 7 bases; nucleotides not matched to a gene: 12. The CDR3 reads CASSPRPAGGMNEQFF. In DNA, the CDR3 is TGTGCCAGCAGCCCGAGACCAGCGGGGGGTATGAATGAGCAGTTCTTC. Supplemented by reference TRBV9 and TRBJ2-1, the full variable domain reads DSGVTQTPKHLITATGQRVTLRCSPRSGDLSVYWYQQSLDQGLQFLIQYYNGEERAKGNILERFSAQQFPDLHSELNLSSLELGDSALYFCASSPRPAGGMNEQFFGPGTRLTVL.

This clonotype has a count of ten or more. The gene calls are TRBV7-6 and TRBJ2-7; 9 nucleotides match TRBD2. The germline V gene has CDR1 SGHVS and CDR2 FNYEAQ. The CDR3 consists of 17 residues. With 1 base clipped from V and 3 bases from J, the junction kept 10 bases outside the gene matches. CDR3 residues: CASSLERNRGGGYEQYF. The CDR3 DNA sequence: TGTGCCAGCAGCTTAGAACGGAATCGCGGGGGGGGCTACGAGCAGTACTTC.

This clonotype has more than one count but fewer than ten. This chain links TRBV20-1 with TRBJ2-7; 11 bases match TRBD1. The V gene's germline CDR1 is DFQATT and CDR2 SNEGSKA (reference sequence). Losses at the gene ends were 1 base for V and 2 bases for J; bases not matched to a gene: 1. The CDR3 spans 14 residues. The CDR3 sequence is CSARAGQGAYEQYF. The CDR3 DNA follows: TGCAGTGCTAGAGCGGGACAGGGGGCCTACGAGCAGTACTTC.

This clonotype was counted a few times. The chain recombines TRBV20-1 with TRBJ2-7; D ambiguous. This CDR3 region has 10 residues. Trimming took 3 bases from V and 9 from J, leaving 9 bases between them. Germline-derived CDR1 and CDR2 are DFQATT and SNEGSKA (reference sequence). The CDR3: CSASTPGQYF. The CDR3 nucleotides are TGCAGTGCTAGCACCCCGGGGCAGTACTTC.

This chain uses TRBV28 with TRBJ1-1; a possible D gene is TRBD1 (6 bases). CDR3 length equals 15 residues. V was trimmed by 2 bases and J by 6 bases, leaving 16 bases between them. From germline, CDR1 is MDHEN and CDR2 SYDVKM. The DNA of the CDR3 is TGTGCCAGCAGTTTAAGGTTCACAGGGACCCCTGAAGCTTTCTTT. Translation gives CASSLRFTGTPEAFF.

The rearrangement uses TRBV12-3 or TRBV12-4 and TRBJ2-7; D perhaps matches TRBD2 (6 bases). With 6 bases removed from V and 0 bases from J, the gap between germline ends came to 12 bases. The CDR3 spans 14 residues. The CDR3 DNA reads TGTGCCAGCAGCCTGGACTATAACTCCTACGAGCAGTACTTC. Encoded protein: CASSLDYNSYEQYF.

This clonotype was seen repeatedly, ten times or more. The chain joins TRBV7-8 to TRBJ1-5; a possible D gene is TRBD1 (5 bases). There are 16 residues in the CDR3. Trimming cost V 5 bases and J 0 bases, with 14 bases left between them. Germline loops: CDR1 SGHVS, CDR2 FQNEAQ. This CDR3 reads CASSPPGADSNQPQHF. The CDR3 bases are TGTGCCAGCAGCCCCCCTGGGGCAGATAGCAATCAGCCCCAGCATTTT.

This clonotype was counted at least ten times. The V and J genes are TRBV7-2 and TRBJ2-5; D is unclear. Trimming took off 5 bases at V and 1 base at J, with 14 bases between the two ends. Germline CDR1 SGHTA, CDR2 FQGNSA. CDR3 length: 15 amino acids. DNA of the CDR3: TGTGCCAGCAGCCTCAAAGGCAGAACCCAAGAGACCCAGTACTTC. It yields the protein CASSLKGRTQETQYF.

The chain links TRBV13 to TRBJ1-3; D is unclear. CDR1 is PRHDT and CDR2 is FYEKMQ in the germline V gene (reference sequence). The length of the CDR3 is 17 residues. Deletions cut 1 base from V and 0 bases from J, with 13 bases between. The CDR3 region is CASSLAASETSGNTIYF. As DNA, the CDR3 is TGTGCCAGCAGCTTAGCCGCGTCCGAGACCTCTGGAAACACCATATATTTT.

This clonotype was seen ten or more times. The chain uses TRBV10-2 and TRBJ1-2, with D possibly matching TRBD1 (6 bases). The CDR3 extends over 15 amino acids. Germline V gene data show CDR1 as WSHSY and CDR2 as SAAADI. The V end was cut by 7 bases, the J end by 0 bases, with 15 bases between. CDR3 DNA sequence: TGCGCCAGCATACCCGGGACACCAGCTAACTATGGCTACACCTTC. Its translation is CASIPGTPANYGYTF.

Notes on this clonotype: This CDR3 fails to terminate in the conserved phenylalanine or tryptophan, so it likely reflects a read error. V is TRBV28 and J is TRBJ2-4; TRBD1 aligns across 9 bases. Germline trimming cut 10 bases from V and 7 bases from J; bases unmatched to any gene: 8. The CDR3 is 13 amino acids. CDR1 MDHEN and CDR2 SYDVKM come from the germline V gene. CDR3 nucleotide sequence: TGTGCCACTACCCCGGGACAGGGCAACATTCAGTACTTA. It specifies CATTPGQGNIQYL.

Many counts were recorded for this clonotype. V is TRBV14 and J is TRBJ2-5; the D gene is possibly TRBD2 (6 bases). The V gene's germline CDR1 is SGHDN and CDR2 FVKESK. The germline V and J ends were trimmed by 3 bases and 1 base, with 18 bases remaining between them. The CDR3 extends over 17 amino acids. CDR3 nucleotides: TGTGCCAGCAGCCACCTCGATCTAGCGCCCTTCCAAGAGACCCAGTACTTC. It translates to CASSHLDLAPFQETQYF.

This chain uses TRBV4-1 with TRBJ2-1; no clear D gene. Between the trimmed V and J ends, which lost 1 base and 3 bases, there was a span of 10 bases. The CDR3 consists of 15 residues. CDR1 and CDR2 (germline): MGHRA, YSYEKL. Written as DNA, the CDR3 is TGCGCCAGCAGCCAAGCGGCCAACCGCTACAATGAGCAGTTCTTC. As protein: CASSQAANRYNEQFF.